The sequence of this T cell receptor beta chain was determined in a study of T cell changes during pregnancy in multiple sclerosis. CDR3 length equals 16 residues. The germline V gene has CDR1 SGHTA and CDR2 FQGNSA. The V gene lost 3 bases and the J gene lost 4 bases, with 16 bases spanning the gap. Here immunoSEQ multiplex PCR was the method, and the copy in TCRdb shows in-frame clones only, minus some. This sample has 25,000 to 35,000 clones, with around 88% found just once. V is TRBV7-2 and J is TRBJ1-3, with D maybe TRBD1 (5 bases). The specimen was CD4+ T cells from peripheral blood mononuclear cells, collected in the first trimester of pregnancy. The TCR comes from a female donor in good health, enrolled as a control in a pregnancy study. CDR3 sequence: CASSLGGGEAGNTIYF. As DNA, the CDR3 is TGTGCCAGCAGCTTGGGGGGAGGGGAAGCCGGAAACACCATATATTTT.